These 24 T cell receptor beta chains share one sample of origin, sequenced in a study of tumor-infiltrating lymphocytes in primary liver carcinoma. The investigators made TCR beta cDNA from about 510 ng total RNA, using a constant-region primer. A slightly modified ARM-PCR protocol with three nested multiplex PCR rounds produced these TCR beta libraries. The opening two PCR rounds, around 11 cycles each, paired TRBV1-TRBV30 forward primers with a C-beta reverse primer. TCRdb recomputed calls from the multiplex PCR reads with MiXCR, one row per CDR3 protein. Here the sample spans about 310,000 distinct CDR3 sequences, almost 60% being singletons. The study extracted blood RNA from unsorted whole blood and also extracted germline DNA. Input material: peripheral blood. The origin of the receptors is a young woman with primary liver carcinoma and hepatitis B virus infection.

About this clonotype itself: This CDR3 fails to terminate in the conserved phenylalanine or tryptophan, so it likely reflects a read error. CDR3 protein: CASSPSWGDGELFY. In DNA, the CDR3 is TGTGCTAGCAGCCCCTCCTGGGGGGACGGGGAGCTGTTTTAT. The chain recombines TRBV11-2 with TRBJ2-2, with D perhaps TRBD2 (6 bases). Germline V gene data show CDR1 as SGHAT and CDR2 as FQNNGV. The CDR3 consists of 14 residues.

The chain couples TRBV6-6 to TRBJ2-5; no clear D gene. CDR3 length equals 11 residues. Germline V gives CDR1 MNHNY, CDR2 SVGAGI (reference sequence). Trimming stripped 7 bases from V and 5 bases from J, with 8 bases between. The DNA for the CDR3 is TGTGCCAGCAATCCCCAGGAGACCCAGTACTTC. Protein product: CASNPQETQYF.

Remarks on this clonotype: A junction end diverges from the germline sequence, so it may reflect a read error. The V call is TRBV30, the J call TRBJ1-5; D unresolved. The V gene's germline CDR1 is GTSNPN and CDR2 SVGIG (reference sequence). This CDR3 has 13 residues. This CDR3 reads CAWSMRSNRPQHF. The CDR3 DNA reads TGCGCCTGGAGTATGAGGTCTAATCGGCCCCAGCATTTT.

This clonotype was recorded at least ten times. V is TRBV5-4 and J is TRBJ2-7; D gene unclear. Germline loops: CDR1 SGHNT, CDR2 YYREEE (reference sequence). V lost 3 bases and J lost 4, with 8 bases in between. The CDR3 loop spans 12 amino acids. In nucleotides, the CDR3 is TGTGCCAGCAGCTGGAGTGGGTACGAGCAGTACTTC. It translates to CASSWSGYEQYF.

This clonotype was picked up many times. The CDR3 region is CASSLVSLGTGELFF. CDR3 sequence (DNA): TGTGCCAGCAGCTTAGTGTCCCTAGGCACCGGGGAGCTGTTTTTT. This chain joins TRBV11-2 and TRBJ2-2; D not certain. Germline assignment: CDR1 SGHAT and CDR2 FQNNGV. This CDR3 is built from 15 residues. V dropped 1 base and J dropped 4 bases, with 10 bases sitting between them.

Regarding this clonotype: This may stem from a read error, because a much larger clone lies one nucleotide away. Without the conserved terminal phenylalanine or tryptophan, this CDR3 likely stems from a read error. The DNA is omitted, as the CDR3 cannot be located on it reliably, and the CDR3 follows TCRdb's listing. The chain employs TRBV10-3 and TRBJ2-1; TRBD1, the table's D call, lacks a check against the DNA. The V gene's germline CDR1 is ENHRY and CDR2 SYGVKD. The CDR3 is 9 amino acids long, termini counted. This CDR3 reads CAIERQGPL.

The chain recombines TRBV6-6 with TRBJ2-7; 9 bases are a match to TRBD1. The trim removed 10 bases at V and 0 bases at J, leaving 4 bases unmatched. Germline CDR1 and CDR2: MNHNY and SVGAGI (reference sequence). The CDR3 runs 13 residues. The CDR3 here is CATKTGGSYEQYF. As DNA, the CDR3 is TGTGCCACCAAGACAGGGGGCTCCTACGAGCAGTACTTC.

To note about this clonotype: The germline gene is not matched at one end of the junction; a read error may be the cause. The V and J genes are TRBV28 and TRBJ2-7; no definite D call. Germline V gene sequence: CDR1 MDHEN, CDR2 SYDVKM. This CDR3 contains 11 residues. The CDR3 DNA reads TGTGCCAGCAGTCACTCCTACGAGCAGCACTTC. Amino acid sequence: CASSHSYEQHF.

This chain uses TRBV11-2 with TRBJ1-1; D ambiguous. V was cut by 8 bases and J by 1 base, with 14 bases left in between. CDR1 and CDR2 (germline): SGHAT, FQNNGV. There are 14 residues in the CDR3. CDR3 sequence: CASGPNPENTEAFF. The DNA of the CDR3 is TGTGCCAGCGGCCCTAACCCAGAGAACACTGAAGCTTTCTTT.

The sample holds a few counts of this clonotype. A much larger clonotype is one base distant, so this may be a read error. This chain uses TRBV11-2 with TRBJ2-1; D gene unclear. The CDR3 spans 15 residues. Germline V gene sequence: CDR1 SGHAT, CDR2 FQNNGV. V lost 2 bases, J lost 7 bases, and 15 bases lay in between. The CDR3 region is CASSLNLVIPNEQFF. In DNA, the CDR3 is TGTGCCAGCAGCTTAAATCTAGTGATCCCAAATGAGCAGTTCTTC.

The chain has TRBV29-1 and TRBJ1-2; D may be TRBD1 (6 bases). The germline CDR1 and CDR2 sequences are SQVTM and ANQGSEA. Trimming shortened V by 6 bases and J by 2 bases, and 19 bases separated the two germline ends. This CDR3 region has 15 residues. The CDR3 DNA follows: TGCAGCGTGACAGTGACAGGTGTTTCGAACTATGGCTACACCTTC. Residues: CSVTVTGVSNYGYTF. Full variable domain (outside the CDR3, taken from reference TRBV29-1 and TRBJ1-2): SAVISQKPSRDICQRGTSLTIQCQVDSQVTMMFWYRQQPGQSLTLIATANQGSEATYESGFVIDKFPISRPNLTFSTLTVSNMSPEDSSIYLCSVTVTGVSNYGYTFGSGTRLTVV.

This clonotype has a count of ten or more. This CDR3 is CADRELFF. As DNA, the CDR3 is TGTGCCGACCGGGAGCTGTTTTTT. The gene calls are TRBV12-3 or TRBV12-4 and TRBJ2-2; D remains unclear. Trimming removed 11 bases at V and 9 bases at J, with 4 bases between. The length of the CDR3 is 8 residues.

This clonotype appeared many times. The rearrangement links TRBV29-1 to TRBJ2-2; TRBD2 might be the D (5 bases). The CDR3 has 15 amino acids. Germline lookup yields CDR1 SQVTM and CDR2 ANQGSEA. V lost 3 bases and J 3 bases, leaving 14 bases between the germline ends. CDR3 sequence (DNA): TGCAGCGTTGAGTTATCCGGGGTCTACACCGGGGAGCTGTTTTTT. This gives the protein CSVELSGVYTGELFF.

On this clonotype itself: A much larger clone is a single base away; this may be a read error. The rearrangement links TRBV12-3 or TRBV12-4 to TRBJ2-7; D is undetermined. Trimming took 10 bases from V and 3 from J, leaving 16 bases between them. This CDR3 comprises 13 residues. The CDR3 nucleotides are TGTGCCAACACCTCGGACGACCACTACGAGCAGTACTTC. It encodes CANTSDDHYEQYF.

Of note for this clonotype: A read error may be the cause here, since a much bigger clone is one base away. The gene calls are TRBV29-1 and TRBJ2-7, with D possibly TRBD2 on 6 matching bases. The CDR3 contains 13 residues. The germline V gene has CDR1 SQVTM and CDR2 ANQGSEA. V dropped 7 bases and J dropped 1 base, with 14 bases sitting between them. The CDR3 bases are TGCAGCGGTATAGTTGGGACTTCCTACGAGCAGTACTTC. Protein sequence: CSGIVGTSYEQYF.

The chain joins TRBV11-2 to TRBJ2-4; D might be TRBD1 (7 bases). The V end was cut by 5 bases, the J end by 3 bases, with 11 bases between. This CDR3 has 14 residues. Germline V gene lookup returns CDR1 SGHAT and CDR2 FQNNGV. Here the CDR3 reads CASSVRGDKNIQYF. The DNA for the CDR3 is TGTGCCAGCAGCGTCAGGGGGGACAAAAACATTCAGTACTTC.

Worth noting for this clonotype: This could be a read error, since a much larger clone is one nucleotide away. CDR3 protein: CASSTRDIGEELFF. The DNA for the CDR3 is TGTGCCAGCAGTACCCGGGATATCGGTGAAGAACTGTTTTTT. The chain recombines TRBV6-5 with TRBJ1-4, with D unresolved. In germline, CDR1 is MNHEY, CDR2 SVGAGI. This CDR3 spans 14 amino acids.

This clonotype has at least ten counts. The J gene is TRBJ2-5, the V gene TRBV14; D might be TRBD1 (5 bases). Between the trimmed V and J ends, which lost 1 base and 0 bases, there was a span of 12 bases. The CDR3 runs to 16 residues. The V gene's germline CDR1 is SGHDN and CDR2 FVKESK. Here the CDR3 reads CASSQGPRQNQETQYF. The CDR3 DNA reads TGTGCCAGCAGCCAAGGTCCGCGACAGAACCAAGAGACCCAGTACTTC.

This clonotype was observed at least ten times. The chain employs TRBV29-1 and TRBJ1-2, with 9 bases that match TRBD1. The V gene's germline CDR1 is SQVTM and CDR2 ANQGSEA. The CDR3 loop spans 13 amino acids. J was trimmed by 8 bases and V by 4 bases; bases with no gene match: 8. CDR3 sequence (DNA): TGCAGCGTTGCCCTAACAGGGGGCGGAGGCTACACCTTC. The encoded protein is CSVALTGGGGYTF.

Remarks on this clonotype: At one end the junction does not follow the germline gene, possibly because of a read error. The V and J genes are TRBV29-1 and TRBJ2-7, with D unresolved. Germline V gene lookup returns CDR1 SQVTM and CDR2 ANQGSEA. The CDR3 is made up of 13 amino acids. This CDR3 is CSVEQESVPRRDF. The DNA for the CDR3 is TGCAGCGTTGAACAGGAGTCCGTTCCCCGACGGGACTTC.

A few counts support this clonotype. This chain joins TRBV21-1 and TRBJ2-1. TRBV21-1 is labeled a pseudogene. The CDR3 runs to 17 residues. The CDR3 spells CASSKVTPSSRHNEQFF. The DNA for the CDR3 is TGTGCCAGCAGCAAAGTGACTCCTTCTTCGAGGCACAATGAGCAGTTCTTC.

This clonotype has just a few counts. This chain links TRBV5-1 with TRBJ2-1; no clear D. The V gene lost 7 bases and the J gene lost 1 base, with 12 bases spanning the gap. CDR1 SGHRS and CDR2 YFSETQ come from the germline V gene. The CDR3 is 14 residues long. In DNA, the CDR3 is TGCGCCAGCTTTCCAGGCGGATCCTACAATGAGCAGTTCTTC. Protein product: CASFPGGSYNEQFF.

About this clonotype: At one end the junction does not follow the germline gene, possibly because of a read error. V and J are TRBV4-1 and TRBJ2-6, with D uncertain. Germline V gene data show CDR1 as MGHRA and CDR2 as YSYEKL. The CDR3 is 15 residues long. DNA of the CDR3: TGCACCAGCAGCCAAGCTCAGTCGGGGGCCAACGTCCTGACTTTC. Translated, it gives CTSSQAQSGANVLTF.

This clonotype was detected once. Being one base from a much bigger clone, this may be a read error. The chain has TRBV29-1 and TRBJ2-2, with a tentative D call TRBD1 (6 bases). Germline CDR1 reads SQVTM; CDR2 reads ANQGSEA. The CDR3 has 13 amino acids. CDR3 loop: CSVHDRNIGELFF. The CDR3 bases are TGCAGCGTACACGACAGGAACATCGGGGAGCTGTTTTTT.